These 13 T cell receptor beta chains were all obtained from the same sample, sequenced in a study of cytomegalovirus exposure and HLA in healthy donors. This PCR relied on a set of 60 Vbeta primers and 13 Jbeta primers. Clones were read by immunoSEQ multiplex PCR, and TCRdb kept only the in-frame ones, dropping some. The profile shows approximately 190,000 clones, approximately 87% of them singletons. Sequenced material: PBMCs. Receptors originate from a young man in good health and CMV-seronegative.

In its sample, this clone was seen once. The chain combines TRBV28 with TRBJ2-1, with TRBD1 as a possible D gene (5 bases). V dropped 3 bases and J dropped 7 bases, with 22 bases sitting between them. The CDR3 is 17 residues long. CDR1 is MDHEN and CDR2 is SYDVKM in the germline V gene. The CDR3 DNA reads TGTGCCAGCAGTTTGGGGCAGACCGGGCTTCGGAATAATGAGCAGTTCTTC. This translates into CASSLGQTGLRNNEQFF.

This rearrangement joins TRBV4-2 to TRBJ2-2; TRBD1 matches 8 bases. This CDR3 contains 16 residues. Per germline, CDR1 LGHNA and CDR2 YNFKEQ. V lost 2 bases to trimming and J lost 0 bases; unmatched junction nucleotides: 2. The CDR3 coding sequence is TGTGCCAGCAGCCAAAGACAGGGGCCGAACACCGGGGAGCTGTTTTTT. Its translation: CASSQRQGPNTGELFF.

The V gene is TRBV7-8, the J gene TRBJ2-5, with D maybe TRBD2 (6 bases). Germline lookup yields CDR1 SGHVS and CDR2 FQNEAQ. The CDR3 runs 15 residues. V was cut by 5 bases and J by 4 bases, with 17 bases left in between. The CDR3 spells CASSQTGRGAETQYF. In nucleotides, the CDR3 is TGTGCCAGCAGCCAAACGGGGCGGGGTGCAGAGACCCAGTACTTC.

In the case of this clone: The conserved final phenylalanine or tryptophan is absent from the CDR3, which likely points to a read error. CDR3 sequence reads: CASSDYYGYTL. In nucleotides, the CDR3 is TGTGCCAGCAGTGATTACTATGGCTACACCCTC. The rearrangement links TRBV6-1 to TRBJ1-2; D ambiguous. CDR1 and CDR2 (germline): MNHNS, SASEGT. The germline V and J ends were trimmed by 3 bases and 3 bases, with 2 bases remaining between them. The CDR3 has 11 amino acids.

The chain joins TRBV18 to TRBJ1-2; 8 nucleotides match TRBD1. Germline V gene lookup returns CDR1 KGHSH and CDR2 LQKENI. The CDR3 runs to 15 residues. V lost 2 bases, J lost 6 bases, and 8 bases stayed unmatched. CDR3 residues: CASSPSQGASDGYTF. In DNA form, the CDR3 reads TGTGCCAGCTCACCAAGCCAGGGGGCGTCTGATGGCTACACCTTC.

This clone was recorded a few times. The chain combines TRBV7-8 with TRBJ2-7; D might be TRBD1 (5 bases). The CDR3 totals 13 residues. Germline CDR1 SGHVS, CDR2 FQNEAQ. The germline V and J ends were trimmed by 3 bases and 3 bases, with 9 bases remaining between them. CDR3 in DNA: TGTGCCAGCAGCTTCGACAGCCACTACGAGCAGTACTTC. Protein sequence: CASSFDSHYEQYF. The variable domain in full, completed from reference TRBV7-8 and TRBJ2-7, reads GAGVSQSPRYKVAKRGQDVALRCDPISGHVSLFWYQQALGQGPEFLTYFQNEAQLDKSGLPSDRFFAERPEGSVSTLKIQRTQQEDSAVYLCASSFDSHYEQYFGPGTRLTVT.

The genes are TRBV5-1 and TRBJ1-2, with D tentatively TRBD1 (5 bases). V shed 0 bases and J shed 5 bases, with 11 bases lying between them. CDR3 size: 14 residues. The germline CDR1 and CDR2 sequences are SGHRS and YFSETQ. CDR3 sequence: CASSLGGVRYGYTF. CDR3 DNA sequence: TGCGCCAGCAGCTTGGGGGGGGTGCGGTATGGCTACACCTTC.

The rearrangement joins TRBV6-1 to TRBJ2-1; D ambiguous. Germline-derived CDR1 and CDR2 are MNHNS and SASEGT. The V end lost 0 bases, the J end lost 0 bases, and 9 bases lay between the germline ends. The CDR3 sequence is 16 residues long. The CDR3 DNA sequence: TGTGCCAGCAGTGAAGCCCCTACGAGCTCCTACAATGAGCAGTTCTTC. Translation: CASSEAPTSSYNEQFF.

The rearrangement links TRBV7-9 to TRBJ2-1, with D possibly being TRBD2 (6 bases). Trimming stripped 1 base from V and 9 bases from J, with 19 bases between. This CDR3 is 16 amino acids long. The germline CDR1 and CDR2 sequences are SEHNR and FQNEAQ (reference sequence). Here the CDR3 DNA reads TGTGCCAGCAGCTTAGGAGGGGAGGTCGGACGGGGTGAGCAGTTCTTC. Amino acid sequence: CASSLGGEVGRGEQFF.

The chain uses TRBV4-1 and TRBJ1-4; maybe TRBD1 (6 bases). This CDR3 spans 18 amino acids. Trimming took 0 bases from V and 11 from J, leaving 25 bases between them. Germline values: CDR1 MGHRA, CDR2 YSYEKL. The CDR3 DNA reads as TGCGCCAGCAGCCAAGAGAACCCAGGGGTATTACCGATTTGGAAACTGTTTTTT. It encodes CASSQENPGVLPIWKLFF.

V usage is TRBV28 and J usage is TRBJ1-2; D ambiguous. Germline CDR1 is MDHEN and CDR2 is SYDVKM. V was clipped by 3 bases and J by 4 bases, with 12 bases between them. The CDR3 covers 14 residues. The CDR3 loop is CASSLQTGSYGYTF. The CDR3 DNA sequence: TGTGCCAGCAGTTTGCAAACCGGGAGCTATGGCTACACCTTC.

CDR3 loop: CAWSLVDRAVAYEQYF. The CDR3 DNA reads as TGTGCCTGGAGTCTCGTGGACAGGGCGGTTGCGTACGAGCAGTACTTC. The V and J genes are TRBV30 and TRBJ2-7, with 8 bases that match TRBD1. Germline CDR1 is GTSNPN and CDR2 is SVGIG (reference sequence). V was clipped by 2 bases and J by 4 bases; unmatched bases: 13. This CDR3 contains 16 residues.

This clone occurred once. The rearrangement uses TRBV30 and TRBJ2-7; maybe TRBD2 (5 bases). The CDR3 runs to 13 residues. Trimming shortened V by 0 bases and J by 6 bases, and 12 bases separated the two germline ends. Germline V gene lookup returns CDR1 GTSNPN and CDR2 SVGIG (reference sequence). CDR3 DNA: TGTGCCTGGAGTGTACTCGGTCGGGGCGAGCAGTACTTC. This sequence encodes CAWSVLGRGEQYF.